Listed here are 20 T cell receptor beta chains from one sample, sequenced in a study of blood T cell repertoires in COVID-19. Method: immunoSEQ multiplex PCR; TCRdb's copy keeps in-frame clones and lacks some. The table has roughly 89,000 clones, around 80% seen once. Sample: peripheral blood. These receptors were collected from an elderly woman with acute or convalescent COVID-19.

The CDR3 coding sequence is TGTGCCAGCAGTTCGACAGGGACAGATACGCAGTATTTT. It encodes CASSSTGTDTQYF. The V call is TRBV7-2, the J call TRBJ2-3; 7 bases are a match to TRBD1. The CDR3 is made up of 13 amino acids. Per germline, CDR1 SGHTA and CDR2 FQGNSA. J gave up 3 bases and V 6 bases, and 3 bases lay outside the gene matches.

The chain has TRBV2 and TRBJ1-2; perhaps TRBD1 as D (5 bases). This CDR3 comprises 16 residues. Trimming shortened V by 0 bases and J by 4 bases, and 15 bases separated the two germline ends. CDR1 SNHLY and CDR2 FYNNEI come from the germline V gene. The CDR3 is CASSEAGPGFAYGYTF. The CDR3 region has the DNA TGTGCCAGCAGTGAAGCGGGGCCGGGTTTTGCCTATGGCTACACCTTC.

V usage is TRBV21-1 and J usage is TRBJ1-1; the table's TRBD1 call for D was not verified on the DNA. TRBV21-1 is listed as a pseudogene. CDR3 length equals 14 residues. The CDR3 DNA reads TGTGCCGTCAGCCCCCGTACAGGGGTCCCTGAAGCTTTCTTT. Its translation: CAVSPRTGVPEAFF.

This sequence joins TRBV11-3 and TRBJ1-6; D gene unclear. The CDR3 length is 15 residues. Germline-derived CDR1 and CDR2 are SGHNT and YENEEA. V was pared by 0 bases and J by 6 bases, with 9 bases between. CDR3 nucleotides: TGTGCCAGCAGCTTAGATCCGGGTCCTAATTCACCCCTCCACTTT. Its protein product is CASSLDPGPNSPLHF.

V is TRBV28 and J is TRBJ1-1; TRBD1 matches 8 bases. CDR3 size: 14 residues. V gave up 5 bases and J gave up 8 bases; unmatched junction bases: 10. The germline V gene has CDR1 MDHEN and CDR2 SYDVKM. CDR3 region: CASSPGQATREAFF. DNA for the CDR3: TGTGCCAGCAGTCCGGGACAGGCCACAAGGGAAGCTTTCTTT.

The J gene is TRBJ1-2, the V gene TRBV5-1; 9 positions agree with TRBD1. Germline-derived CDR1 and CDR2 are SGHRS and YFSETQ. The CDR3 has 19 residues. V lost 3 bases and J lost 3; bases outside the gene matches: 18. CDR3 loop: CASSSEGTGLSTGDYGYTF. For the CDR3, the DNA is TGCGCCAGCAGCTCGGAGGGGACAGGGTTGTCAACAGGGGACTATGGCTACACCTTC.

The chain combines TRBV2 with TRBJ1-5, with TRBD1 identical over 8 bases. Germline trimming cut 6 bases from V and 3 bases from J; bases unmatched to any gene: 1. The CDR3 loop spans 13 amino acids. Germline CDR1 reads SNHLY; CDR2 reads FYNNEI. Here the CDR3 reads CASRDRDNQPQHF. The CDR3 nucleotides are TGTGCCAGCAGGGACAGGGACAATCAGCCCCAGCATTTT.

The chain recombines TRBV2 with TRBJ2-6; unclear D gene. The CDR3 has 13 amino acids. Germline CDR1 is SNHLY and CDR2 is FYNNEI. V was trimmed by 6 bases and J by 5 bases, leaving 8 bases between them. The DNA for the CDR3 is TGTGCCAGCAGCCTAGAGCGGGCCAACGTCCTGACTTTC. It encodes CASSLERANVLTF.

This clone was detected once. The CDR3 reads CASSVASPSFGELFF. As DNA, the CDR3 is TGTGCCAGCAGCGTAGCTTCTCCTAGCTTCGGGGAGCTGTTTTTT. The V and J genes are TRBV9 and TRBJ2-2; D possibly corresponds to TRBD2 (5 bases). The CDR3 totals 15 residues. CDR1 is SGDLS and CDR2 is YYNGEE in the germline V gene. V was pared by 0 bases and J by 7 bases, with 13 bases between.

J is TRBJ2-3 and V is TRBV6-5; TRBD1 aligns across 11 bases. Unmatched junction bases numbered 9, after V lost 4 bases and J lost 6 bases. Germline V gene data show CDR1 as MNHEY and CDR2 as SVGAGI. The CDR3 has 16 residues. CDR3 protein: CASSSPDRGLGDTQYF. CDR3 in DNA: TGTGCCAGCAGTTCCCCGGACAGGGGGCTAGGGGATACGCAGTATTTT.

V gene TRBV2 combines with J gene TRBJ1-2; D is unresolved. The V gene lost 3 bases and the J gene lost 5 bases, with 10 bases spanning the gap. This CDR3 region has 13 residues. CDR1 SNHLY and CDR2 FYNNEI come from the germline V gene. The CDR3 DNA sequence: TGTGCCAGCAGTGAGCAGATGGTTTATGGCTACACCTTC. This gives the protein CASSEQMVYGYTF.

The V call is TRBV2, the J call TRBJ1-4; D is perhaps TRBD1 (6 bases). Germline values: CDR1 SNHLY, CDR2 FYNNEI. V was shortened by 4 bases and J by 2 bases, with 8 bases between the two germline ends. The CDR3 contains 14 residues. The CDR3 DNA follows: TGTGCCAGCAGTGTCAGGGGTACTAATGAAAAACTGTTTTTT. It encodes CASSVRGTNEKLFF.

The rearrangement joins TRBV24-1 to TRBJ1-2; 7 nucleotides agree with TRBD1. Trimming removed 7 bases from V and 4 bases from J; junction bases left unmatched: 5. The germline CDR1 and CDR2 sequences are KGHDR and SFDVKD. This CDR3 has 13 residues. CDR3 DNA: TGTGCCACCAGCCAGGGGGGCCCCTATGGCTACACCTTC. This encodes CATSQGGPYGYTF.

V usage is TRBV15 and J usage is TRBJ1-5, with D unclear. Germline loops: CDR1 LNHNV, CDR2 YYDKDF (reference sequence). The length of the CDR3 is 16 residues. The V and J ends lost 1 base and 2 bases respectively, with 12 bases between them. CDR3 bases: TGTGCCACCAGCAGAGGGAGGGAAGAAGGCAATCAGCCCCAGCATTTT. It codes for CATSRGREEGNQPQHF. The entire variable domain, with the rest obtained from reference TRBV15 and TRBJ1-5, is as follows: DAMVIQNPRYQVTQFGKPVTLSCSQTLNHNVMYWYQQKSSQAPKLLFHYYDKDFNNEADTPDNFQSRRPNTSFCFLDIRSPGLGDTAMYLCATSRGREEGNQPQHFGDGTRLSIL.

This sequence joins TRBV6-2 or TRBV6-3 and TRBJ1-5; 9 bases agree with TRBD1. CDR3 length: 16 residues. J gave up 1 base and V 6 bases, and 7 bases lay outside the gene matches. Germline assignment: CDR1 MNHEY and CDR2 SVGEGT. The CDR3: CASSNPDRGSNQPQHF. CDR3 in DNA: TGTGCCAGCAGCAACCCCGACAGGGGGAGCAATCAGCCCCAGCATTTT.

The chain combines TRBV3-1 (or the pseudogene TRBV3-2) with TRBJ2-7, with TRBD1 identical over 7 bases. The V and J ends lost 3 bases and 7 bases, in that order; junction bases with no gene match: 6. The CDR3 sequence is 13 residues long. Germline CDR1 LGHDT, CDR2 YNNKEL (reference sequence). CDR3 loop: CASSHGGQREQYF. The CDR3 coding sequence is TGTGCCAGCAGCCATGGGGGACAGCGGGAGCAGTACTTC.

V usage is TRBV24-1 and J usage is TRBJ1-2; unclear D gene. The CDR3 sequence is 14 residues long. Trimming took off 1 base at V and 8 bases at J, with 13 bases between the two ends. CDR1 and CDR2 (germline): KGHDR, SFDVKD. This CDR3 is CATSDFLRGGGYTF. The DNA of the CDR3 is TGTGCCACCAGTGATTTCCTGCGCGGAGGCGGCTACACCTTC.

The rearrangement links TRBV5-1 to TRBJ1-6, with D possibly TRBD1 on 6 matching bases. Trimming removed 4 bases from V and 6 bases from J, with 14 bases in between. CDR1 is SGHRS, CDR2 YFSETQ, per germline. The CDR3 runs 15 residues. Written as DNA, the CDR3 is TGCGCCAGCAGCCTATACCGGGACACTAATTCACCCCTCCACTTT. Protein product: CASSLYRDTNSPLHF.

The chain recombines TRBV3-1 (or the pseudogene TRBV3-2) with TRBJ2-2, with D unclear. Germline loops: CDR1 LGHDT, CDR2 YNNKEL (reference sequence). The CDR3 has 15 residues. V was cut by 1 base and J by 2 bases, with 8 bases left in between. CDR3 nucleotide sequence: TGTGCCAGCAGCCAAGGGTTGACTAACACCGGGGAGCTGTTTTTT. This translates into CASSQGLTNTGELFF.

The chain joins TRBV21-1 to TRBJ1-5. TRBV21-1 is noted as a pseudogene. The CDR3 sequence is 15 residues long. The CDR3 DNA is TGTGCCAGCAGCATTAGATTCTGTAGCAATCAGCCCCAGCATTTT. It translates to CASSIRFCSNQPQHF.